These 8 T cell receptor beta chains were sequenced from one sample in a study of OX40 agonist ivuxolimab in advanced cancers. Produced via immunoSEQ multiplex PCR; TCRdb's table is partial and in-frame only. Here the sample spans roughly 77,000 clones, 80% to 95% being singletons. The specimen comprised CD4+ or CD8+ T cells sorted from blood, sampled in a trial of the OX40 agonist ivuxolimab. The receptors derive from an adult with an advanced solid tumor such as melanoma, head and neck, liver or kidney cancer.

The genes are TRBV15 and TRBJ2-2; D uncertain. V lost 0 bases to trimming and J lost 0 bases, with 14 bases between them. The CDR3 spans 18 residues. The germline CDR1 and CDR2 sequences are LNHNV and YYDKDF (reference sequence). The CDR3 nucleotides are TGTGCCACCAGCAGAGATTTCCGTCAAGCCTCGAACACCGGGGAGCTGTTTTTT. Residues: CATSRDFRQASNTGELFF.

The count of this clone is one. This chain joins TRBV6-5 and TRBJ2-1; maybe TRBD1 (5 bases). The V gene lost 8 bases and the J gene lost 4 bases, with 6 bases spanning the gap. This CDR3 is 11 amino acids long. CDR1 MNHEY and CDR2 SVGAGI come from the germline V gene. CDR3 sequence reads: CASHRYNEQFF. CDR3 DNA sequence: TGTGCCAGCCACAGGTACAATGAGCAGTTCTTC.

The chain uses TRBV12-5 and TRBJ1-4; D gene ambiguous. V lost 3 bases and J 3 bases, leaving 5 bases between the germline ends. The germline gives CDR1 LGHNT, CDR2 FRNRAP. The length of the CDR3 is 13 residues. CDR3 sequence: CASGFVPNEKLFF. As DNA, the CDR3 is TGTGCTAGTGGTTTCGTCCCTAATGAAAAACTGTTTTTT.

The chain couples TRBV5-1 to TRBJ2-7; TRBD1 aligns across 8 bases. The CDR3 spans 14 residues. Trimming cost V 4 bases and J 5 bases; bases outside gene matches: 8. The germline V gene encodes CDR1 SGHRS and CDR2 YFSETQ. In DNA form, the CDR3 reads TGCGCCAGCAGCACTCAGGGGGCGACCCACGAGCAGTACTTC. It is translated as CASSTQGATHEQYF.

The chain uses TRBV2 and TRBJ1-2; no definite D call. The germline CDR1 and CDR2 sequences are SNHLY and FYNNEI. The CDR3 spans 12 residues. V lost 2 bases, J lost 5 bases, and 6 bases lay in between. The CDR3 sequence: CASSEKLYGYTF. CDR3 sequence (DNA): TGTGCCAGCAGTGAAAAGTTGTATGGCTACACCTTC.

This sequence joins TRBV5-1 and TRBJ2-7; 10 bases map to TRBD1. CDR1 is SGHRS, CDR2 YFSETQ, per germline. This CDR3 spans 15 amino acids. V trimming: 2 bases; J trimming: 5 bases; junction bases outside the gene matches: 7. In nucleotides, the CDR3 is TGCGCCAGCAGCTTTCGTCCCGGGACAGGGGACGAGCAGTACTTC. This encodes CASSFRPGTGDEQYF.

The chain combines TRBV18 with TRBJ2-1; 10 positions match TRBD2. Trimming cost V 1 base and J 9 bases; bases outside gene matches: 9. This CDR3 region has 16 residues. The germline gives CDR1 KGHSH, CDR2 LQKENI. CDR3 amino acids: CASSPQAGLAATEQFF. The CDR3 DNA follows: TGTGCCAGCTCACCACAGGCTGGACTAGCGGCTACTGAGCAGTTCTTC.

This sequence joins TRBV6-4 and TRBJ1-4; D call uncertain. The germline gives CDR1 MRHNA, CDR2 SNTAGT. The ends were cut back, 6 bases at V and 0 bases at J, with 11 bases in the middle. The CDR3 is 15 residues long. CDR3 DNA: TGTGCCAGCAGCCAGGAGATTGCAACTAATGAAAAACTGTTTTTT. Amino acids: CASSQEIATNEKLFF.